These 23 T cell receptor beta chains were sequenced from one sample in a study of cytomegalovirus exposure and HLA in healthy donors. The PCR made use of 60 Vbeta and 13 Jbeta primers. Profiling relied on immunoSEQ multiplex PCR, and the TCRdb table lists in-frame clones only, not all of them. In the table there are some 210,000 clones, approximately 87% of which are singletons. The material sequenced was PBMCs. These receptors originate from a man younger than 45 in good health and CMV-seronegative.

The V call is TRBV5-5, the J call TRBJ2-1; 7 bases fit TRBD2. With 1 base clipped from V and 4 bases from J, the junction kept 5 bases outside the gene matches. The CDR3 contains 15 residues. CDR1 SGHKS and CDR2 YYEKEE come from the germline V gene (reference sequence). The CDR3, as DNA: TGTGCCAGCAGCTTGTCGGGGGGTGATTACAATGAGCAGTTCTTC. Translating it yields CASSLSGGDYNEQFF.

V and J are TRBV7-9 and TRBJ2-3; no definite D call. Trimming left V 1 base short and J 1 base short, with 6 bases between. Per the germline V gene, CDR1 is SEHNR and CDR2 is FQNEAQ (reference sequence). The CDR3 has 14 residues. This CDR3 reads CASSLEGGTDTQYF. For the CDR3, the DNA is TGTGCCAGCAGCTTAGAAGGAGGCACAGATACGCAGTATTTT.

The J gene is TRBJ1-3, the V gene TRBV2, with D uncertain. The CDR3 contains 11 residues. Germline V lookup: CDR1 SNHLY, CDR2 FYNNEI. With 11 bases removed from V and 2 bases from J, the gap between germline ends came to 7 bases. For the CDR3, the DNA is TGTGCCCAGCGGGCTGGAAACACCATATATTTT. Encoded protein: CAQRAGNTIYF. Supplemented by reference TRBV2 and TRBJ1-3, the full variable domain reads EPEVTQTPSHQVTQMGQEVILRCVPISNHLYFYWYRQILGQKVEFLVSFYNNEISEKSEIFDDQFSVERPDGSNFTLKIRSTKLEDSAMYFCAQRAGNTIYFGEGSWLTVV.

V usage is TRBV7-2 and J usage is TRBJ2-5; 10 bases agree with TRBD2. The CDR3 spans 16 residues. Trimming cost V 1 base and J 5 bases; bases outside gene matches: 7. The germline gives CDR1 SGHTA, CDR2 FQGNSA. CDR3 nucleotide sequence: TGTGCCAGCAGCTTAGATTCTAGCGGGGGTAAGGAGACCCAGTACTTC. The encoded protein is CASSLDSSGGKETQYF.

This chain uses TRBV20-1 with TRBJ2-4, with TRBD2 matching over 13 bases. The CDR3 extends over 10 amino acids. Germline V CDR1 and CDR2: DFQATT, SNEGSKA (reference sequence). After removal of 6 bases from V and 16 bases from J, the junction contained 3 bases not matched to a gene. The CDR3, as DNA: TGCAGTGCCGGACTAGCGGGGGATTACTTC. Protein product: CSAGLAGDYF.

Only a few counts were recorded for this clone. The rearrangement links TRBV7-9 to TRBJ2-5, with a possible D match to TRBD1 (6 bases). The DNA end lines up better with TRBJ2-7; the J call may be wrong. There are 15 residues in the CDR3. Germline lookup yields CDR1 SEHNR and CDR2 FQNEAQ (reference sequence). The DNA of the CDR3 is TGTGCCAGCAGCTTTCTCAGGGGATCGAGAGGCGAGCAGTACTTC. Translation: CASSFLRGSRGEQYF.

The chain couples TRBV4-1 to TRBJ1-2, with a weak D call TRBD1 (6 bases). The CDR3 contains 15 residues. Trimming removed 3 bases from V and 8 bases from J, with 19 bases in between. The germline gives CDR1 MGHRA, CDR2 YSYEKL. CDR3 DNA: TGCGCCAGCAGCCATCCGAGGACAGCCCGCCGGGGCTACACCTTC. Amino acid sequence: CASSHPRTARRGYTF.

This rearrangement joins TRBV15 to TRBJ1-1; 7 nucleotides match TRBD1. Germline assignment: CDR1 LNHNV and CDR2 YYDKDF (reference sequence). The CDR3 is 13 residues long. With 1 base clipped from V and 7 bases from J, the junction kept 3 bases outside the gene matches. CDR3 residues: CATSRGTGNEAFF. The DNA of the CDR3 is TGTGCCACCAGCAGAGGGACAGGCAATGAAGCTTTCTTT.

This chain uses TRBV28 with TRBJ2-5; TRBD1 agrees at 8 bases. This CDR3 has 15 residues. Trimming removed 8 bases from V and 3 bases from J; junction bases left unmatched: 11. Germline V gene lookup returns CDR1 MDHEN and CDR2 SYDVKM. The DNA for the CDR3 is TGTGCCAGCGGCCCCTCCGGGACAGGCAAAGAGACCCAGTACTTC. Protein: CASGPSGTGKETQYF.

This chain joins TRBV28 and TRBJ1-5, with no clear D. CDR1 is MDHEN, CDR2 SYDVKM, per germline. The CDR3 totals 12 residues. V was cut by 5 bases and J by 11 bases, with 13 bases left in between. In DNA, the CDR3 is TGTGCCAGCAGTGCCGAACCCGGGTCCCAGCATTTT. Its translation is CASSAEPGSQHF.

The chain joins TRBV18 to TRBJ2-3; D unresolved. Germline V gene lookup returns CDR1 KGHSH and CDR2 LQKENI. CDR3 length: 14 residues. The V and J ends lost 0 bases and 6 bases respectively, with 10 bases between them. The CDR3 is CASSPPVSADTQYF. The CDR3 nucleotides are TGTGCCAGCTCACCACCGGTGAGCGCCGATACGCAGTATTTT. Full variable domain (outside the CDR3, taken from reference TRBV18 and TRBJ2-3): NAGVMQNPRHLVRRRGQEARLRCSPMKGHSHVYWYRQLPEEGLKFMVYLQKENIIDESGMPKERFSAEFPKEGPSILRIQQVVRGDSAAYFCASSPPVSADTQYFGPGTRLTVL.

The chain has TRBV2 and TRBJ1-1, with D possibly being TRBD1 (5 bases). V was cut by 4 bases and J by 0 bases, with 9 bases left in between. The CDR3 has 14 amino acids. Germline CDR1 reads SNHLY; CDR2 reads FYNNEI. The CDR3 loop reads CASSARQLNTEAFF. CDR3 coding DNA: TGTGCCAGCAGTGCTCGACAGCTGAACACTGAAGCTTTCTTT.

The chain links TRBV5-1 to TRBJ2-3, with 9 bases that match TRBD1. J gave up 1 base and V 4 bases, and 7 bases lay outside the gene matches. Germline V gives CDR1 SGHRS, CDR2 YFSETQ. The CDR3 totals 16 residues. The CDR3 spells CASSLTGGRGTDTQYF. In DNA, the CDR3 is TGCGCCAGCAGCCTAACAGGGGGCCGGGGCACAGATACGCAGTATTTT.

The CDR3 nucleotides read TGTGCCAGCAGGGGGCGCGGTTACGAGCAGTACTTC. Amino acid sequence: CASRGRGYEQYF. The chain combines TRBV28 with TRBJ2-7; tentatively, D is TRBD1 (5 bases). The CDR3 runs 12 residues. V lost 6 bases and J lost 4, with 10 bases in between. Germline CDR1 MDHEN, CDR2 SYDVKM.

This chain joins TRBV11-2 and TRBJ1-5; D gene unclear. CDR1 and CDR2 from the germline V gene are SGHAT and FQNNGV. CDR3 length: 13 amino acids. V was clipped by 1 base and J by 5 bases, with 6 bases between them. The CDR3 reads CASSLGQDQPQHF. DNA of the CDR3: TGTGCCAGCAGCTTAGGGCAAGATCAGCCCCAGCATTTT.

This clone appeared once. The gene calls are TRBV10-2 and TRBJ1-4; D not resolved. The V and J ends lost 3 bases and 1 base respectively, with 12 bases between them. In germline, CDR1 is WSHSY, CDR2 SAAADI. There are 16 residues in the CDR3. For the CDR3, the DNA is TGCGCCAGCAGTGACCCCGGTCGAGAAACTAATGAAAAACTGTTTTTT. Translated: CASSDPGRETNEKLFF.

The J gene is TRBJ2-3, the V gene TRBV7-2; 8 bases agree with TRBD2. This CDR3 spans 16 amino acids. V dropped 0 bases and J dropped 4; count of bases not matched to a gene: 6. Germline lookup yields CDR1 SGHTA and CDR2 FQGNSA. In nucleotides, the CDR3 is TGTGCCAGCAGCTTAGCCCCGGGAGGGCCAGCAGATACGCAGTATTTT. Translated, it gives CASSLAPGGPADTQYF.

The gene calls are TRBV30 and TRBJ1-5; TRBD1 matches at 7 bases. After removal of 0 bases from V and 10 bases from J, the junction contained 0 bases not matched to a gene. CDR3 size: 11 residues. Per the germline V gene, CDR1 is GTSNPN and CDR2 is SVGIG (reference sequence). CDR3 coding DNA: TGTGCCTGGAGTGTAGGGGGCCCCCAGCATTTT. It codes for CAWSVGGPQHF.

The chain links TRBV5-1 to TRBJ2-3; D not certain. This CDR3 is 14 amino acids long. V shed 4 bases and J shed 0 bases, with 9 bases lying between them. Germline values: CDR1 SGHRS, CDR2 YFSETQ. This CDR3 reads CASSKSTSTDTQYF. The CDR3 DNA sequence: TGCGCCAGCAGCAAGTCAACTAGCACAGATACGCAGTATTTT.

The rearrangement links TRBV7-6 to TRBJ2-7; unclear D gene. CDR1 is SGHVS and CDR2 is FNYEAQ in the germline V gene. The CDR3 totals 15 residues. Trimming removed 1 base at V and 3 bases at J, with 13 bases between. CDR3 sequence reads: CASSLDPGAFYEQYF. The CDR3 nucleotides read TGTGCCAGCAGCTTAGATCCAGGTGCGTTCTACGAGCAGTACTTC. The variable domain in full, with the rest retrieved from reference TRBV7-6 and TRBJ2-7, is GAGVSQSPRYKVTKRGQDVALRCDPISGHVSLYWYRQALGQGPEFLTYFNYEAQQDKSGLPNDRFSAERPEGSISTLTIQRTEQRDSAMYRCASSLDPGAFYEQYFGPGTRLTVT.

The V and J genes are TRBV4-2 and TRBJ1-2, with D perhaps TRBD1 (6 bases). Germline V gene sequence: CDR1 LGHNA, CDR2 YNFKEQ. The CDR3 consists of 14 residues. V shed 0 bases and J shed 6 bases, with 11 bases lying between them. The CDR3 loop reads CASSQDQGRDGYTF. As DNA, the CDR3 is TGTGCCAGCAGCCAAGATCAGGGGCGGGATGGCTACACCTTC.

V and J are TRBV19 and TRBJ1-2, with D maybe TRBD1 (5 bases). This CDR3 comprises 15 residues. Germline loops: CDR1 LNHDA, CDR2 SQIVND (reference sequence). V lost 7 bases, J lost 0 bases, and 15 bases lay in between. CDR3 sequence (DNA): TGTGCCAGTACCTCCCCTGGGGCAACTAACTATGGCTACACCTTC. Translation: CASTSPGATNYGYTF.

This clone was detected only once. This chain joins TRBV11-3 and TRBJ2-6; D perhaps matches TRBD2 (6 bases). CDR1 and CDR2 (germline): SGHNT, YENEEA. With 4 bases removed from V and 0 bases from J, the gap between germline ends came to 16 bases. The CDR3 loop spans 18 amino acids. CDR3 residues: CASSSHPGLCSGANVLTF. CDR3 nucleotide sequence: TGTGCCAGCAGCTCCCATCCGGGACTCTGCTCTGGGGCCAACGTCCTGACTTTC.